This TCR beta chain was captured in a study of breast tumors, draining lymph nodes, adjacent tissues. This clonotype was detected ten times or more. Its antigen is unidentified. TCRdb reprocessed the multiplex PCR reads via MiXCR and lists one record per CDR3 protein. The table records under 300,000 distinct CDR3 sequences, nearly 35% of them present only once. Trimming left V 4 bases short and J 2 bases short, with 8 bases between. Germline V gene data show CDR1 as LNHDA and CDR2 as SQIVND (reference sequence). This CDR3 comprises 13 residues. The study, taken as a whole, reports: Luminal-like breast cancer showed significantly higher tumor–nontumor repertoire similarity than basal-like.

Breast cancer patients provided tissue from their axillary draining lymph nodes. The receptor's source is a female donor with breast cancer. Some clones in this sample may be carry-over from other donors' samples. The chain uses TRBV19 and TRBJ1-2; no firm D call. The specimen was axillary lymph node tissue. CDR3 loop: CASSKGLNYGYTF. The CDR3 nucleotides are TGTGCCAGTAGTAAAGGACTGAACTATGGCTACACCTTC.